This section outlines one TCR beta chain sequence together with its context. No antigen is known for it. To make TCR beta libraries, researchers used iRepertoire HTBI primers and Arm-PCR of CDR3 regions. In the source study's methods: Identification yielded 55 to 75 TRBV and 14 TRBJ segments across samples. TCRdb passed the multiplex PCR reads through MiXCR, listing each CDR3 protein once. TCRdb's processing, not the study's, gives the V and J calls here. The sample includes about 660,000 distinct CDR3 sequences, 25% to 35% seen only once; the top ten take roughly 46%. Time point indicated: persistent/refractory GD, antithyroid drugs over 5 years with positive TRAb. There was RNA extracted from PBMCs, and the TCR library was made from it. The sample belongs to a study of regulatory T cells in long-lasting Graves disease. Study-wide points: It is possible that accuracy was reduced by the small size of the sample.

The CDR3 loop spans 14 amino acids. V was cut by 4 bases and J by 4 bases, with 16 bases left in between. Germline V gene data show CDR1 as GTSNPN and CDR2 as SVGIG (reference sequence). The source was peripheral blood mononuclear cells (PBMCs), collected when the disease was refractory, from a patient treated with antithyroid drugs. The source is a female donor with Graves disease. V usage is TRBV30 and J usage is TRBJ1-1; no firm D call. The CDR3 reads CAWTLDFAGTEAFF. Written as DNA, the CDR3 is TGTGCCTGGACTTTGGATTTTGCTGGCACTGAAGCTTTCTTT.